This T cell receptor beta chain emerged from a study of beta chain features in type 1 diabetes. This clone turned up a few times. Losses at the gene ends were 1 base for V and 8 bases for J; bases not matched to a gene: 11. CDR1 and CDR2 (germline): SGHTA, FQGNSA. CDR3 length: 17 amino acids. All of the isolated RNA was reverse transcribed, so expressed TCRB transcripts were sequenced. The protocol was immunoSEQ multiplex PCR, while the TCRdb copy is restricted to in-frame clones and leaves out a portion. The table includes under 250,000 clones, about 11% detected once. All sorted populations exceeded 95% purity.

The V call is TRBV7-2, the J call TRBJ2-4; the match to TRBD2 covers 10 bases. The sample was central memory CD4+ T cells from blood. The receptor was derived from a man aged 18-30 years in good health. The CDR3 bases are TGTGCCAGCAGCTTAGACATAGCGGGAGGCCTCAGGGACATTCAGTACTTC. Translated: CASSLDIAGGLRDIQYF.